A single T cell receptor (beta chain) is shown here with its context. As yet, its antigen is unknown. This sample was taken from a study of shared clonotypes between healthy human individuals. General observations from the study: Shared clonotypes: 4.5% to 5% naive CD4, around 3.5% naive CD8, less than 2.5% memory CD4, about 0.41% memory CD8.

Germline lookup yields CDR1 MNHNS and CDR2 SASEGT. V was clipped by 0 bases and J by 4 bases, with 13 bases between them. This CDR3 has 16 residues. The protocol was immunoSEQ multiplex PCR, while the TCRdb copy is restricted to in-frame clones and leaves out a portion. The sample contains more than 2 million clones, around 95% of which appear only once. The rearrangement joins TRBV6-1 to TRBJ1-3; D might be TRBD1 (5 bases). This receptor was obtained from a man between 18 and 35 years old in good health. Sequencing input: naive CD4+ T cells sorted from blood. Stated subset: CD45RA+ positively selected. CDR3 in DNA: TGTGCCAGCAGTGAAGCGCTTCAGGGATCGGGAAACACCATATATTTT. Residues: CASSEALQGSGNTIYF.